This T cell receptor (beta chain) was sequenced for a study of low-dose radiotherapy and immunotherapy resistance in tumors. Across the whole study: Radiation delivery to Cohort 1 consisted of 0.5 Gy per fraction every 2 weeks, summing to 6.5 Gy. Cyclophosphamide was given intravenously at 200 mg/m2 every two weeks, and each dose came one day before radiation and immunotherapy.

First-strand cDNA relied on TRAV- and TRBV-specific primers spanning alpha and beta chains. A roughly 20-cycle PCR with a constant-region primer and V-primer adapter amplified TCRs. TCRdb fed the reads into MiXCR, producing one record per CDR3 protein. The data show 70,000 to 90,000 distinct CDR3 sequences, roughly 19% seen once. The time point: before trial treatment. Nivolumab, ipilimumab, aspirin, low-dose cyclophosphamide and low-dose radiotherapy were all administered to the donors. Eligibility required advanced solid tumors lacking tumor-infiltrating lymphocytes. The CDR3 totals 15 residues. Trimming cost V 6 bases and J 5 bases; bases outside gene matches: 13. Germline CDR1 and CDR2: DFQATT and SNEGSKA (reference sequence). This clonotype was counted at least ten times.

The chain combines TRBV20-1 with TRBJ2-7; TRBD2 matches 10 bases. Specimen: PBMCs, collected before treatment. The receptor was derived from a male donor with prostate cancer. The CDR3 region is CSATFSSGGFDEQYF. CDR3 coding DNA: TGCAGTGCCACCTTTAGTAGCGGGGGGTTCGACGAGCAGTACTTC.